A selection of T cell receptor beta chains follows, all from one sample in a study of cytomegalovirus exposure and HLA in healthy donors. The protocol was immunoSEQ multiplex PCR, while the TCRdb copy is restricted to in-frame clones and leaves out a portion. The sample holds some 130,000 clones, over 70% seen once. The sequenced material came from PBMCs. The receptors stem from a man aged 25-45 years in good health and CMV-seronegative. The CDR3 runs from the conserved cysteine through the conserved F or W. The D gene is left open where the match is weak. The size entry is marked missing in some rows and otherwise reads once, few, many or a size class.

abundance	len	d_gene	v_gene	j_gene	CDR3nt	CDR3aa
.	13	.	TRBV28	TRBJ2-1	TGTGCCAGCAGTTTGGCAGGGTCCCATGAGCAGTTCTTC	CASSLAGSHEQFF
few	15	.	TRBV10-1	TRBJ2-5	TGCGCCAGCAGTGATAGCCAGGGAAGTATGGAGACCCAGTACTTC	CASSDSQGSMETQYF
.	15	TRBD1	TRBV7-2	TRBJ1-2	TGTGCCAGCAGCACCTTTACAGGGGGCGGCTATGGCTACACCTTC	CASSTFTGGGYGYTF
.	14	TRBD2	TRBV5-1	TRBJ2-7	TGCGCCAGCAGCTTGGAGCTAGCGGGAGAGGAGCAGTACTTC	CASSLELAGEEQYF
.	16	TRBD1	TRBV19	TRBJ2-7	TGTGCCAGTAGTAAAGGGTCGGGACAGTGGACCTACGAGCAGTACTTC	CASSKGSGQWTYEQYF
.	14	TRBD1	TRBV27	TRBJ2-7	TGTGCCAGCAGCCCTGCCGGGACAGACATCGAGCAGTACTTC	CASSPAGTDIEQYF
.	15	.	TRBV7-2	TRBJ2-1	TGTGCCAGCAGCTTAGATCCTAGCGCCCTCGGAAGGCAGTTCTTC	CASSLDPSALGRQFF
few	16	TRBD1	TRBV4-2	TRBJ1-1	TGTGCCAGCAGCCAGGACCGGGACAGGTTGAACACTGAAGCTTTCTTT	CASSQDRDRLNTEAFF
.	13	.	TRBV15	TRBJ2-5	TGTGCCACCAGCGCTCGACACTCGGAGACCCAGTACTTC	CATSARHSETQYF
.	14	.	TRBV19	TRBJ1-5	TGTGCCAGTACCTTGGTAAGCAGCAATCAGCCCCAGCATTTT	CASTLVSSNQPQHF
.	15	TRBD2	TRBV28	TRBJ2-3	TGTGCCAGCGGTACTACTAGCGGCCTCACAGATACGCAGTATTTT	CASGTTSGLTDTQYF
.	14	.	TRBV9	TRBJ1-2	TGTGCCAGCAGCGTAGCGGAGGTCGGCTATGGCTACACCTTC	CASSVAEVGYGYTF
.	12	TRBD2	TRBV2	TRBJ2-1	TGTGCCAGTGGGACTAGCGGAGGTGAGCAGTTCTTC	CASGTSGGEQFF
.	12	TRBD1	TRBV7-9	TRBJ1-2	TGTTCCAGCGGGACAGGGAACTATGGCTACACCTTC	CSSGTGNYGYTF
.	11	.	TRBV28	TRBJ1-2	TGTGCCAGCAGGAGACAGTCGGGCTACACCTTC	CASRRQSGYTF
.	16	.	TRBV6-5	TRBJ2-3	TGTGCCAGCAGTTATACAGGGTTTTCGGGCACAGATACGCAGTATTTT	CASSYTGFSGTDTQYF
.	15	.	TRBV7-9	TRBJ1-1	TGTGCCAGCAGCCCTTCGGGGAGGGGTGGAACTGAAGCTTTCTTT	CASSPSGRGGTEAFF
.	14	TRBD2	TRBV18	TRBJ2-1	TGTGCCAGCTCACTACTGGGACTAGCCAATGAGCAGTTCTTC	CASSLLGLANEQFF
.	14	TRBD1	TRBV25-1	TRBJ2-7	TGTGCCAGCAGTGTCAGGACAGGGGGCAACGAGCAGTACTTC	CASSVRTGGNEQYF
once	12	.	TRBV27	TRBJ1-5	TGTGCCAGCAGTCCCCTAAATCAGCCCCAGCATTTT	CASSPLNQPQHF
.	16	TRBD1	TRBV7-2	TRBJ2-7	TGTGCCAGCAGCTGGAAAGGGGACAGGAGCTCCTACGAGCAGTACTTC	CASSWKGDRSSYEQYF
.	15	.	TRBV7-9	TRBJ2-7	TGTGCCAGCAGCTTAGCGGGAGGCATGGTGGGGGAGCAGTACTTC	CASSLAGGMVGEQYF
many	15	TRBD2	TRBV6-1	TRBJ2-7	TGTGCCAGCAGTGAAGGGGTAGCGGGCTCCTACGAGCAGTACTTC	CASSEGVAGSYEQYF
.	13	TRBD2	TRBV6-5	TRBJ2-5	TGTGCCAGCAAAACTAGCGTTGGGGAGACCCAGTACTTC	CASKTSVGETQYF
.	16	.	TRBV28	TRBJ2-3	TGTGCCAGCAGTTCCCTAGGGGGAGACGCCACAGATACGCAGTATTTT	CASSSLGGDATDTQYF
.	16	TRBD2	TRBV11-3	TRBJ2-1	TGTGCCAGCAGCTTTGGGACTAGCGGCCAATACAATGAGCAGTTCTTC	CASSFGTSGQYNEQFF
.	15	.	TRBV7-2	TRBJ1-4	TGTGCCAGCTCCCCTTTTGGGGGCCAGGGTGAAAAACTGTTTTTT	CASSPFGGQGEKLFF
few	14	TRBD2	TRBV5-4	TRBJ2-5	TGTGCCAGCAGCTTGGTGTCGGGGGGGGCGGCCCAGTACTTC	CASSLVSGGAAQYF
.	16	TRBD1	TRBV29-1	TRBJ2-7	TGCAGCGTTGAAGATACCCGGACAGGCGGATTCTACGAGCAGTACTTC	CSVEDTRTGGFYEQYF
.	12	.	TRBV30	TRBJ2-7	TGTGCCTGGAACTCCGGGGATTACGAGCAGTACTTC	CAWNSGDYEQYF
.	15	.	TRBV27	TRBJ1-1	TGTGCCAGCAGTTTCGCGGACAGATGGAACACTGAAGCTTTCTTT	CASSFADRWNTEAFF
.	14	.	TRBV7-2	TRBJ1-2	TGTGCCAGCAGCTTAGGAGGGGCGGGGGGGGGCTACACCTTC	CASSLGGAGGGYTF
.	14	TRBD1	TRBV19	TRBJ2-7	TGTGCCAGTAGTATGGGACAGGTGACCTACGAGCAGTACTTC	CASSMGQVTYEQYF
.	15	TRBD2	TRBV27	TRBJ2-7	TGTGCCAGCAGCTACCATAGCGGGTTGCCCTACGAGCAGTACTTC	CASSYHSGLPYEQYF
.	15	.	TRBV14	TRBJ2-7	TGTGCCAGCAGCCATCGGGACATGATTTTCTACGAGCAGTACTTC	CASSHRDMIFYEQYF
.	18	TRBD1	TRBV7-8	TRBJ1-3	TGTGCCAGCAGCTTAGTGACAGGGGGTAGGGGCTCTGGAAACACCATATATTTT	CASSLVTGGRGSGNTIYF
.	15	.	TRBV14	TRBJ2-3	TGTGCCAGCAGCCTCTCGCCACAGCTTCCAGATACGCAGTATTTT	CASSLSPQLPDTQYF
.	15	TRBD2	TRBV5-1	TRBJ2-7	TGCGCCAGCAGTCAAACGGGGGGTAGCTCCTACGAGCAGTACTTC	CASSQTGGSSYEQYF
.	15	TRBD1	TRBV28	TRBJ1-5	TGTGCCAGCATCCGAAGACAGGGAAGCCATCAGCCCCAGCATTTT	CASIRRQGSHQPQHF
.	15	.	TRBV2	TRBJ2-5	TGTGCCAGCAGTACCCTTGGCGGGCCTCAAGAGACCCAGTACTTC	CASSTLGGPQETQYF
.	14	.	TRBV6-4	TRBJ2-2	TGTGCCAGCAAAACAGGGATCGACACCGGGGAGCTGTTTTTT	CASKTGIDTGELFF
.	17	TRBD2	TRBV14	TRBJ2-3	TGTGCCAGCAGCCTGCTCTCTAGCGGGAGGTTGACAGATACGCAGTATTTT	CASSLLSSGRLTDTQYF
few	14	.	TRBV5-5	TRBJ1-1	TGTGCCAGCAGCTTGGGTCCGTCGAACACTGAAGCTTTCTTT	CASSLGPSNTEAFF
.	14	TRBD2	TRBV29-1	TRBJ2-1	TGCAGCGTTGGGGGTGCTAGCGGACACAATGAGCAGTTCTTC	CSVGGASGHNEQFF
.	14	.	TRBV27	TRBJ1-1	TGTGCCAGCAGTTGGGGGGGCTGGGGAACTGAAGCTTTCTTT	CASSWGGWGTEAFF
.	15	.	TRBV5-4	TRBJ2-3	TGTGCCAGCAGCGGGGGTCCCCGGGGGACAGATACGCAGTATTTT	CASSGGPRGTDTQYF
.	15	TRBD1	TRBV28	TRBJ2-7	TGTGCCAGCAGTACTCCGGGACAGGGGGCTGAGGAGCAGTACTTC	CASSTPGQGAEEQYF
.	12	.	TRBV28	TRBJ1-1	TGTGCCAGCAGTCCTTACAGAATTGAAGCTTTCTTT	CASSPYRIEAFF
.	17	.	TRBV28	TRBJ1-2	TGTGCCAGCAGTTTGCGGGGGGGCCTAATAGAAAACTATGGCTACACCTTC	CASSLRGGLIENYGYTF
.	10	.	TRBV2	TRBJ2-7	TGTGCCAGCAGCCAATTCGAGCAGTACTTC	CASSQFEQYF
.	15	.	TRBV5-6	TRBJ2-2	TGTGCCAGCAGCTTGGTGGGAGCGAGGACCGGGGAGCTGTTTTTT	CASSLVGARTGELFF
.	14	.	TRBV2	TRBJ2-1	TGTGCCAGTCAGTTTAAGGGAGGCAGGAATGAGCAGTTCTTC	CASQFKGGRNEQFF